The 10 T cell receptor beta chains listed next were all sequenced from one sample in a study of T-cell reconstitution after alpha-beta-depleted transplantation in children. TCRbeta library construction was performed incorporating unique molecular identifiers. TCRdb itself ran the PCR reads through MiXCR, one entry per CDR3 protein. The table has about 58,000 distinct CDR3 sequences, 40% to 55% seen once. The specimen was PBMCs, mostly from graft donor cells, collected 360 days after TCRalphabeta/CD19-depleted stem cell transplant. Source of these receptors: a male patient under 18 who had a stem cell transplant for acute lymphoblastic leukemia, so the T cells may come from the graft donor.

This clonotype was seen more than once but under ten times. The gene calls are TRBV20-1 and TRBJ2-2; the D is unclear. CDR1 and CDR2 from the germline V gene are DFQATT and SNEGSKA (reference sequence). With 4 bases removed from V and 7 bases from J, the gap between germline ends came to 10 bases. CDR3 length equals 12 residues. CDR3 DNA sequence: TGCAGTGCTATCGCCCCTTACGGGGAGCTGTTTTTT. It codes for CSAIAPYGELFF.

This clonotype turned up a few times. This chain uses TRBV5-6 with TRBJ1-5; perhaps TRBD1 as D (5 bases). This CDR3 contains 15 residues. The V and J ends lost 1 base and 4 bases respectively, with 12 bases between them. Germline V gene lookup returns CDR1 SGHDT and CDR2 YYEEEE. CDR3 protein: CASSLRGYKNQPQHF. In DNA form, the CDR3 reads TGTGCCAGCAGCTTGAGGGGTTACAAGAATCAGCCCCAGCATTTT.

This clonotype was observed a single time. The chain recombines TRBV3-1 with TRBJ2-1; D not resolved. V was cut by 1 base and J by 4 bases, with 11 bases left in between. The CDR3 covers 15 residues. Germline V CDR1 and CDR2: LGHDT, YNNKEL (reference sequence). Written as DNA, the CDR3 is TGTGCCAGCAGCCAAGGGCTCCTGAATTACAATGAGCAGTTCTTC. Translated, it gives CASSQGLLNYNEQFF.

The V and J genes are TRBV12-3 or TRBV12-4 and TRBJ2-7; D is unresolved. V lost 1 base and J 5 bases, leaving 18 bases between the germline ends. This CDR3 region has 16 residues. CDR3 coding DNA: TGTGCCAGCAGTTTAGGCTATCCCCCTCGGGTCCACGAGCAGTACTTC. Amino acid sequence: CASSLGYPPRVHEQYF.

In nucleotides, the CDR3 is TGTGCCAGCAGTAGCGGAGGGACCACCGGGGAGCTGTTTTTT. Translating it yields CASSSGGTTGELFF. The gene calls are TRBV12-3 or TRBV12-4 and TRBJ2-2; D may be TRBD2 (6 bases). The CDR3 loop spans 14 amino acids. V dropped 5 bases and J dropped 4 bases, with 11 bases sitting between them.

This chain links TRBV12-3 or TRBV12-4 with TRBJ2-7; D ambiguous. V lost 8 bases to trimming and J lost 0 bases, with 8 bases between them. The CDR3 consists of 12 residues. CDR3: CASAIGSYEQYF. The CDR3 nucleotides are TGTGCCAGCGCAATCGGCTCCTACGAGCAGTACTTC.

This clonotype was seen more than once but under ten times. The rearrangement uses TRBV12-3 or TRBV12-4 and TRBJ2-7; TRBD1 might be the D (6 bases). The germline V and J ends were trimmed by 4 bases and 2 bases, with 18 bases remaining between them. This CDR3 region has 16 residues. The CDR3 region has the DNA TGTGCCAGCAGTTCGCTACAGGGTATCGGGGCCTACGAGCAGTACTTC. Amino acids: CASSSLQGIGAYEQYF.

This clonotype has more than one count but fewer than ten. The V call is TRBV27, the J call TRBJ2-5; TRBD2 might be the D (6 bases). The V gene's germline CDR1 is MNHEY and CDR2 SMNVEV (reference sequence). Trimming removed 3 bases at V and 10 bases at J, with 9 bases between. The CDR3 runs 11 residues. The CDR3: CASSLGGDQYF. The CDR3 region has the DNA TGTGCCAGCAGTTTGGGCGGGGACCAGTACTTC.

The chain recombines TRBV7-2 with TRBJ2-7, with D uncertain. The CDR3 loop spans 14 amino acids. The V gene lost 3 bases and the J gene lost 3 bases, with 12 bases spanning the gap. Looked up from germline, CDR1 is SGHTA and CDR2 is FQGNSA. The CDR3 region has the DNA TGTGCCAGCAGCTTGTATCGGGCGGACTACGAGCAGTACTTC. As protein: CASSLYRADYEQYF.

This clonotype was seen a handful of times. The chain links TRBV6-1 to TRBJ1-4; perhaps TRBD1 as D (6 bases). CDR3 length: 15 residues. V was pared by 8 bases and J by 5 bases, with 18 bases between. Germline assignment: CDR1 MNHNS and CDR2 SASEGT. The CDR3 reads CASSWTALTNEKLFF. The CDR3 DNA follows: TGTGCCAGCTCCTGGACAGCCCTAACAAATGAAAAACTGTTTTTT.